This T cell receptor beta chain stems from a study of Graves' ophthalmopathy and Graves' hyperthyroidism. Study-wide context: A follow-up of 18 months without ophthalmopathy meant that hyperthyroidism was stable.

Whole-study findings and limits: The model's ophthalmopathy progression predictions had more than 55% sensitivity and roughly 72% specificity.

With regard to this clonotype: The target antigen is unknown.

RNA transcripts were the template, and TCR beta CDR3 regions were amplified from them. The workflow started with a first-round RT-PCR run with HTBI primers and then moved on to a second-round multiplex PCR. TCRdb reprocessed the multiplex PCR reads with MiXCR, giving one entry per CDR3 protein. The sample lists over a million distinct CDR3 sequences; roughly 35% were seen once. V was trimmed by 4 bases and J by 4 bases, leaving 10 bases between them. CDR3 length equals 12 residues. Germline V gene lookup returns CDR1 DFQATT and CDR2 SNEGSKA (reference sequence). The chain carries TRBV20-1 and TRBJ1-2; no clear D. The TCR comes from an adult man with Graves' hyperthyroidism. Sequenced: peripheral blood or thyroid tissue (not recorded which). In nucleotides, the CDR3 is TGCAGTGCTATAGGAGCGGGCTATGGCTACACCTTC. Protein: CSAIGAGYGYTF.